The 31 T cell receptor beta chains below come from one sample, sequenced in a study of CD8+CD57+ T cells in acquired aplastic anemia. Genomic DNA, serving as template, underwent TCR beta VDJ and CDR3 profiling. TCRdb passed the reads through MiXCR, listing each CDR3 protein once. This sample has under 200,000 distinct CDR3 sequences, with roughly 50% found just once. Sequenced patients had shown CD8+CD57+ cell expansion by flow cytometry. Input material: sorted CD4+, CD8+, or CD8+CD57+ T cells (not recorded which) from PBMCs. The origin of the receptors is a human donor with aplastic anemia.

This clonotype has at least ten counts. The chain has TRBV7-3 and TRBJ2-5; 14 nucleotides match TRBD2. V gave up 5 bases and J gave up 5 bases; unmatched junction bases: 7. The length of the CDR3 is 16 residues. The germline gives CDR1 SGHTA, CDR2 FQGTGA. This chain's CDR3 is CASSPGTSGRMETQYF. The CDR3 bases are TGTGCCAGCAGCCCCGGGACTAGCGGGAGAATGGAGACCCAGTACTTC.

On this clonotype itself: A read error may explain this, as a much larger clone is one base away. V usage is TRBV12-3 or TRBV12-4 and J usage is TRBJ2-7; perhaps TRBD2 as D (7 bases). The germline V and J ends were trimmed by 6 bases and 4 bases, with 16 bases remaining between them. The CDR3 covers 14 residues. The CDR3 is CASRRRGGTYEQYV. Here the CDR3 DNA reads TGTGCCAGCAGACGAAGGGGGGGGACTTACGAGCAGTACGTC.

This clonotype was picked up a small number of times. This chain links TRBV2 with TRBJ1-1; D might be TRBD1 (6 bases). From germline, CDR1 is SNHLY and CDR2 FYNNEI. V was cut by 5 bases and J by 5 bases, with 15 bases left in between. The CDR3 loop spans 14 amino acids. CDR3 loop: CASSFGGRGTEAFF. In DNA form, the CDR3 reads TGTGCCAGCAGTTTTGGGGGCAGGGGTACTGAAGCTTTCTTT.

This clonotype was picked up many times. The chain uses TRBV4-3 and TRBJ2-5; 8 nucleotides agree with TRBD2. CDR1 and CDR2 (germline): LGHNA, YSLEER. The CDR3 contains 14 residues. The V segment lost 1 base and the J segment 5 bases; nucleotides outside the gene matches: 3. The chain's CDR3 is CASSQASSGETQYF. The CDR3 DNA reads TGCGCCAGCAGCCAAGCGTCTAGCGGGGAGACCCAGTACTTC.

The V gene is TRBV7-9, the J gene TRBJ2-2; maybe TRBD2 (7 bases). The V and J ends lost 3 bases and 6 bases respectively, with 11 bases between them. The CDR3 consists of 14 residues. The germline V gene encodes CDR1 SEHNR and CDR2 FQNEAQ (reference sequence). DNA of the CDR3: TGTGCCAGCAGCTTCCAGGGGAGGGCCGGGGAGCTGTTTTTT. The encoded protein is CASSFQGRAGELFF.

To note about this clonotype: This could be a read error, since a much larger clone is one nucleotide away. The chain carries TRBV9 and TRBJ2-2; D could derive from TRBD1 or TRBD2 (5 bases each). The germline V gene has CDR1 SGDLS and CDR2 YYNGEE. The CDR3 is 16 residues long. Trimming took off 1 base at V and 2 bases at J, with 12 bases between the two ends. The CDR3 sequence: CASSVTPGPNTGELFF. In DNA, the CDR3 is TGTGCCAGCAGCGTAACTCCGGGGCCTAACACCGGGGAGCTGTTTTTT. Full variable domain (remainder filled in from reference TRBV9 and TRBJ2-2): DSGVTQTPKHLITATGQRVTLRCSPRSGDLSVYWYQQSLDQGLQFLIQYYNGEERAKGNILERFSAQQFPDLHSELNLSSLELGDSALYFCASSVTPGPNTGELFFGEGSRLTVL.

This chain links TRBV10-3 with TRBJ2-3; TRBD2 aligns across 7 bases. Germline CDR1 is ENHRY and CDR2 is SYGVKD. CDR3 length: 15 residues. V trimming: 5 bases; J trimming: 0 bases; junction bases outside the gene matches: 5. The DNA for the CDR3 is TGTGCCATCAGTCAAAGCGGGGCCAGCACAGATACGCAGTATTTT. It specifies CAISQSGASTDTQYF.

V and J are TRBV14 and TRBJ2-2; D call uncertain. CDR3 length: 14 residues. Germline CDR1 is SGHDN and CDR2 is FVKESK. The V gene lost 0 bases and the J gene lost 5 bases, with 7 bases spanning the gap. The CDR3 DNA sequence: TGTGCCAGCAGCCAAGATGTCGGAACCGGGGAGCTGTTTTTT. This translates into CASSQDVGTGELFF.

The J gene is TRBJ2-1, the V gene TRBV20-1; the match to TRBD2 covers 13 bases. With V trimmed by 6 bases and J by 1 base, 3 bases remained unmatched. This CDR3 is built from 15 residues. Germline V CDR1 and CDR2: DFQATT, SNEGSKA (reference sequence). CDR3 sequence reads: CSARGLAGSYNEQFF. The CDR3 region has the DNA TGCAGTGCAAGGGGACTAGCGGGGTCCTACAATGAGCAGTTCTTC.

This chain connects TRBV18 to TRBJ1-4, with TRBD1 as a possible D gene (6 bases). Trimming took off 6 bases at V and 5 bases at J, with 10 bases between the two ends. This CDR3 is 13 amino acids long. Germline V gene sequence: CDR1 KGHSH, CDR2 LQKENI. CDR3 sequence: CASSRGQNEKLFF. The CDR3 DNA reads TGTGCCAGCTCCCGCGGACAGAATGAAAAACTGTTTTTT.

The genes are TRBV14 and TRBJ2-1; D is perhaps TRBD1 (6 bases). This CDR3 region has 16 residues. Germline V lookup: CDR1 SGHDN, CDR2 FVKESK. With 4 bases removed from V and 8 bases from J, the gap between germline ends came to 21 bases. The CDR3 DNA reads TGTGCCAGCAGCCCGAGGGCCGGACAGATAGGCTATGAGCAGTTCTTC. Translated: CASSPRAGQIGYEQFF.

On this clonotype: This may arise from a read error, as a much more abundant clone is one base away. V gene TRBV27 combines with J gene TRBJ1-2, with a weak D call TRBD1 (5 bases). The CDR3 is 13 residues long. CDR1 is MNHEY and CDR2 is SMNVEV in the germline V gene (reference sequence). The CDR3 sequence: CASSLSQGIGCTF. The CDR3 nucleotides read TGTGCCAGCAGTTTATCGCAGGGTATTGGCTGCACCTTC.

The gene calls are TRBV7-2 and TRBJ1-2; 7 nucleotides align to TRBD1. CDR3 length: 13 residues. V shed 5 bases and J 7 bases; nucleotides not matched to a gene: 7. The V gene's germline CDR1 is SGHTA and CDR2 FQGNSA. The CDR3 sequence is CASSTTTGSGYTF. CDR3 in DNA: TGTGCCAGCAGCACTACGACAGGGTCTGGCTACACCTTC.

This clonotype was seen a single time. The V call is TRBV29-1, the J call TRBJ1-2, with D possibly being TRBD1 (6 bases). The germline CDR1 and CDR2 sequences are SQVTM and ANQGSEA. The CDR3 consists of 15 residues. Trimming removed 0 bases at V and 6 bases at J, with 17 bases between. CDR3 sequence: CSVEESLHGGHGYTF. The CDR3 nucleotides read TGCAGCGTTGAAGAATCCTTACACGGGGGGCATGGCTACACCTTC.

The rearrangement links TRBV19 to TRBJ2-2, with TRBD1 identical over 10 bases. The CDR3 totals 15 residues. Germline assignment: CDR1 LNHDA and CDR2 SQIVND (reference sequence). V shed 9 bases, J shed 6 bases, and the junction held 10 bases outside the gene matches. The chain's CDR3 is CARTSTGGESGELFF. CDR3 in DNA: TGTGCCAGGACTTCGACAGGGGGCGAGTCCGGGGAGCTGTTTTTT.

This clonotype was recorded many times. The chain uses TRBV7-2 and TRBJ1-1; 7 bases match TRBD1. J was trimmed by 5 bases and V by 4 bases; bases with no gene match: 7. The CDR3 contains 14 residues. Germline CDR1 reads SGHTA; CDR2 reads FQGNSA. This chain's CDR3 is CASSYTTGSTEAFF. DNA for the CDR3: TGTGCCAGCAGCTATACGACAGGGAGTACTGAAGCTTTCTTT.

The chain has TRBV10-3 and TRBJ2-3; perhaps TRBD2 as D (7 bases). CDR3 size: 16 residues. Germline assignment: CDR1 ENHRY and CDR2 SYGVKD. Trimming took off 11 bases at V and 2 bases at J, with 23 bases between the two ends. The CDR3 loop reads CASQRGAGQITDTQYF. DNA for the CDR3: TGTGCCTCACAACGGGGGGCGGGCCAGATCACAGATACGCAGTATTTT.

The rearrangement uses TRBV7-9 and TRBJ2-2, with 11 nucleotides matching TRBD2. V lost 4 bases, J lost 4 bases, and 5 bases stayed unmatched. Germline V gene data show CDR1 as SEHNR and CDR2 as FQNEAQ (reference sequence). The CDR3 extends over 16 amino acids. In nucleotides, the CDR3 is TGTGCCAGCAGCTCGGCTAGCGGGGGGCCCACCGGGGAGCTGTTTTTT. It codes for CASSSASGGPTGELFF. Based on the CDR3 plus reference TRBV7-9 and TRBJ2-2, the full variable domain is DTGVSQNPRHKITKRGQNVTFRCDPISEHNRLYWYRQTLGQGPEFLTYFQNEAQLEKSRLLSDRFSAERPKGSFSTLEIQRTEQGDSAMYLCASSSASGGPTGELFFGEGSRLTVL.

The rearrangement uses TRBV14 and TRBJ2-1; weak D call: TRBD2 (5 bases). With 6 bases removed from V and 8 bases from J, the gap between germline ends came to 11 bases. Germline loops: CDR1 SGHDN, CDR2 FVKESK. The CDR3 length is 12 residues. CDR3 sequence reads: CASSPEGYEQFF. The CDR3, as DNA: TGTGCCAGCAGTCCCGAGGGATATGAGCAGTTCTTC. Variable domain in full (rest from reference TRBV14 and TRBJ2-1): EAGVTQFPSHSVIEKGQTVTLRCDPISGHDNLYWYRRVMGKEIKFLLHFVKESKQDESGMPNNRFLAERTGGTYSTLKVQPAELEDSGVYFCASSPEGYEQFFGPGTRLTVL.

The rearrangement links TRBV15 to TRBJ1-2, with 11 bases that match TRBD1. Germline CDR1 reads LNHNV; CDR2 reads YYDKDF (reference sequence). V gave up 2 bases and J gave up 8 bases; unmatched junction bases: 4. The CDR3 runs 14 residues. This chain's CDR3 is CATSRPGQGGGYTF. CDR3 bases: TGTGCCACCAGCAGACCGGGACAGGGGGGCGGCTACACCTTC.

This clonotype has just one count. The chain employs TRBV2 and TRBJ1-2, with 11 nucleotides matching TRBD1. The J segment lost 8 bases and the V segment lost 6 bases, leaving 8 bases of the junction unmatched. Germline CDR1 and CDR2: SNHLY and FYNNEI. The CDR3 length is 14 residues. In DNA form, the CDR3 reads TGTGCCAGCAGCGACGGACAGGGGGCGGGCGGCTACACCTTC. Encoded protein: CASSDGQGAGGYTF.

Worth noting for this clonotype: Given a much more abundant clone one base away, this may be a read error. The chain combines TRBV12-3 or TRBV12-4 with TRBJ2-7; 7 nucleotides align to TRBD1. The CDR3 length is 14 residues. CDR3 sequence (DNA): TGTGCCAGCAGTTACTCGGAGACAGGGAACGAGCTGTACTTC. This sequence encodes CASSYSETGNELYF.

The rearrangement joins TRBV29-1 to TRBJ1-5, with TRBD1 matching 7 bases. V gave up 5 bases and J gave up 1 base; unmatched junction bases: 5. CDR3 size: 14 residues. Germline CDR1 and CDR2: SQVTM and ANQGSEA. CDR3 in DNA: TGCAGCGTTTCTGAGGGGGCGAGCAATCAGCCCCAGCATTTT. It specifies CSVSEGASNQPQHF.

The sample holds a few counts of this clonotype. This CDR3 fails to terminate in the conserved phenylalanine or tryptophan, so it likely reflects a read error. The chain combines TRBV6-1 with TRBJ2-5; 8 bases map to TRBD1. This CDR3 has 16 amino acids. Trimming at V came to 2 bases and at J to 5 bases, leaving 10 bases not matched to a gene. In germline, CDR1 is MNHNS, CDR2 SASEGT. The CDR3 DNA sequence: TGTGCCAGCAGTGAAAGAGGACAGGGAGTCTGGGAGACCCAGTACCTC. Its translation is CASSERGQGVWETQYL.

This clonotype was observed at least ten times. The chain joins TRBV9 to TRBJ2-1; 8 bases are a match to TRBD1. CDR1 and CDR2 (germline): SGDLS, YYNGEE. Losses at the gene ends were 0 bases for V and 0 bases for J; bases not matched to a gene: 5. CDR3 length: 17 amino acids. The CDR3 DNA reads TGTGCCAGCAGCGTAGAGGGACAGGCTTTCTCCTACAATGAGCAGTTCTTC. Protein: CASSVEGQAFSYNEQFF.

In its sample, this clonotype was seen many times. The chain is built from TRBV5-6 and TRBJ2-7; possible D gene TRBD1, 6 bases. This CDR3 contains 14 residues. Germline V gene sequence: CDR1 SGHDT, CDR2 YYEEEE. The germline V and J ends were trimmed by 4 bases and 7 bases, with 18 bases remaining between them. CDR3 coding DNA: TGTGCCAGCAGCCAAGGACAGATCCTCTTGGAGCAGTACTTC. Its translation: CASSQGQILLEQYF.

The rearrangement joins TRBV29-1 to TRBJ1-5, with 7 bases aligning to TRBD1. This CDR3 comprises 13 residues. Germline lookup yields CDR1 SQVTM and CDR2 ANQGSEA. Trimming took 0 bases from V and 14 from J; bases not matched to a gene: 10. DNA for the CDR3: TGCAGCGTTGAAGACAGGGGGTTATCCTACGAGCATTTT. This encodes CSVEDRGLSYEHF.

V gene TRBV11-1 combines with J gene TRBJ2-1; 9 bases line up with TRBD1. The V segment lost 5 bases and the J segment 3 bases; nucleotides outside the gene matches: 5. The CDR3 extends over 15 amino acids. Germline values: CDR1 SGHAT, CDR2 FQDESV (reference sequence). This chain's CDR3 is CASSPSGQGYNEQFF. The CDR3 region has the DNA TGTGCCAGCAGCCCCTCGGGACAGGGCTACAATGAGCAGTTCTTC.

The V and J genes are TRBV12-3 or TRBV12-4 and TRBJ2-3; TRBD2 is a possible D gene (6 bases). V was pared by 6 bases and J by 4 bases, with 20 bases between. The CDR3 consists of 16 residues. CDR3 amino acids: CASRPRSRETSDTQYF. CDR3 sequence (DNA): TGTGCCAGCAGGCCTCGGAGCCGGGAGACCTCAGATACGCAGTATTTT.

The chain has TRBV10-3 and TRBJ2-3, with D unclear. V gave up 10 bases and J gave up 0 bases, with 11 bases separating them. The CDR3 covers 13 residues. Germline CDR1 reads ENHRY; CDR2 reads SYGVKD. The CDR3 here is CASTDVSTDTQYF. The CDR3 DNA sequence: TGTGCCAGCACGGACGTTAGCACAGATACGCAGTATTTT.

This clonotype was seen ten or more times. The chain recombines TRBV25-1 with TRBJ1-2; weak D call: TRBD1 (5 bases). Germline V gene data show CDR1 as MGHDK and CDR2 as SYGVNS. The CDR3 sequence is 14 residues long. Deletions cut 2 bases from V and 5 bases from J, with 12 bases between. The CDR3, as DNA: TGTGCCAGCAGTGAAAAAGGGACTATTTATGGCTACACCTTC. It encodes CASSEKGTIYGYTF.